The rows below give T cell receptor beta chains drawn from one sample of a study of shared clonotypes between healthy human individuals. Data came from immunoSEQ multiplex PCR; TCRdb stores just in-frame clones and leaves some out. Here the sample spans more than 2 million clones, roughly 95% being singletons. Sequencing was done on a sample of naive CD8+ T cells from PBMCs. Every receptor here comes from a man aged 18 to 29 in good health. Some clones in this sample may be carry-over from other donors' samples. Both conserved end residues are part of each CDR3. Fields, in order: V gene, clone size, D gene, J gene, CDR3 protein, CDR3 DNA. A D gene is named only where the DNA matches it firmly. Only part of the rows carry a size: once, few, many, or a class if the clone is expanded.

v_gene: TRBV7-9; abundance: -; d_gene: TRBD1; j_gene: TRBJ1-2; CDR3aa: CASSSDRDHNYGYTF; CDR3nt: TGTGCCAGCAGCTCAGACAGGGACCATAACTATGGCTACACCTTC
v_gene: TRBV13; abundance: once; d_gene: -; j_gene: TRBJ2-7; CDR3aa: CASSLGPGRSYEQYF; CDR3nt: TGTGCCAGCAGCTTGGGGCCGGGACGGTCCTACGAGCAGTACTTC
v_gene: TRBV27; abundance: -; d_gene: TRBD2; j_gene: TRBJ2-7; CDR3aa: CASSLSLAGGYEQYF; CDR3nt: TGTGCCAGCAGTTTATCTCTAGCGGGAGGGTACGAGCAGTACTTC
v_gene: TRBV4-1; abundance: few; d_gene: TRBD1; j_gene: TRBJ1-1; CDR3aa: CASSVRDSGSLDTEAFF; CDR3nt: TGCGCCAGCAGCGTGAGGGACAGCGGGAGTCTCGACACTGAAGCTTTCTTT
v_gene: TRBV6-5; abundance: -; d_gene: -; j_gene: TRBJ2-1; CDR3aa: CASSYRGRVDNEQFF; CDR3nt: TGTGCCAGCAGTTACCGCGGACGCGTGGACAATGAGCAGTTCTTC
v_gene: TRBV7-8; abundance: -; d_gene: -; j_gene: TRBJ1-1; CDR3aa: CASSLGTAGRTTEAFF; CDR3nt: TGTGCCAGCAGCTTAGGGACCGCCGGGCGGACCACTGAAGCTTTCTTT
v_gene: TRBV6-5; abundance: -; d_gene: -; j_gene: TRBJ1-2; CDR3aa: CASSLDSLGYTF; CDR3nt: TGTGCCAGCAGCCTTGACTCATTGGGCTACACCTTC
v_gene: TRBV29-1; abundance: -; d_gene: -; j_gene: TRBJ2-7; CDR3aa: CSARISGEQYF; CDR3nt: TGCAGCGCAAGGATTAGCGGCGAGCAGTACTTC
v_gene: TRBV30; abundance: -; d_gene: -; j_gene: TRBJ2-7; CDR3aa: CAWSVRAGYEQYF; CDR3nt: TGTGCCTGGAGTGTACGAGCGGGCTACGAGCAGTACTTC
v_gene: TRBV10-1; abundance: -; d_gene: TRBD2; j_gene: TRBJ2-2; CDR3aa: CASSESPSGSSGELFF; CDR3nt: TGCGCCAGCAGTGAGTCCCCTAGCGGGAGCTCCGGGGAGCTGTTTTTT
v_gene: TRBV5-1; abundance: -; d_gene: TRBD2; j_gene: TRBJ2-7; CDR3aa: CASSSPGGRNYEQYF; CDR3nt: TGCGCCAGCAGCTCCCCAGGCGGGAGGAACTACGAGCAGTACTTC
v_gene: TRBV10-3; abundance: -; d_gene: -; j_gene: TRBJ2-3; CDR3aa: CAISDRGRATDTQYF; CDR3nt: TGTGCCATCAGTGACCGTGGCAGGGCGACAGATACGCAGTATTTT
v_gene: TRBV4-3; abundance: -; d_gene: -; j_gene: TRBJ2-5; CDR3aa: CASSQVGHTGTQYF; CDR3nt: TGCGCCAGCAGCCAAGTTGGCCACACCGGGACCCAGTACTTC
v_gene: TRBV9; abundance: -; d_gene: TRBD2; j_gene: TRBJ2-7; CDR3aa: CASSVSGTPYEQYF; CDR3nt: TGTGCCAGCAGCGTTAGCGGGACCCCCTACGAGCAGTACTTC
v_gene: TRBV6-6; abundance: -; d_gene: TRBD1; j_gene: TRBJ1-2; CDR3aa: CASSYSEGAGGYTF; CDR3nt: TGTGCCAGCAGTTACTCGGAGGGGGCAGGGGGCTACACCTTC